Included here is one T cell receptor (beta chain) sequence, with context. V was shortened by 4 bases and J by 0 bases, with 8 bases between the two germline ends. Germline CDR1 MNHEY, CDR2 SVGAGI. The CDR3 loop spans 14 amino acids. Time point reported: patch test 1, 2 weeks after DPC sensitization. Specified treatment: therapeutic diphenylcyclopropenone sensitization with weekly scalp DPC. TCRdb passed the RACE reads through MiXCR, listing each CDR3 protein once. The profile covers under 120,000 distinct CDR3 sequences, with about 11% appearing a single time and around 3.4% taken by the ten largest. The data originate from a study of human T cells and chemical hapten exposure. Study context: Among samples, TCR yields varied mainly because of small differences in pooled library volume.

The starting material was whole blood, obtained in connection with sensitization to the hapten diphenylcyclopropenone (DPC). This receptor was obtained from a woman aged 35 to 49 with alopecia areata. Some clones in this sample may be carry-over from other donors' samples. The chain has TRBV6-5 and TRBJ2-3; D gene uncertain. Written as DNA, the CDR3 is TGTGCCAGCAGTTCATCAGCTAGCACAGATACGCAGTATTTT. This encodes CASSSSASTDTQYF.